The source of this TCR beta chain is a study of Ad26.COV2.S vaccination and SARS-CoV-2 variants. The treatment here: approximately 18 received Ad26.COV2.S at low or high dose, single or two shots; about 5 received placebo; per-sample allocation not given. The samples were gathered on day 63 after the first injection of vaccine or placebo. The CDR3 has 17 residues. After removal of 2 bases from V and 5 bases from J, the junction contained 11 bases not matched to a gene. Germline V gene sequence: CDR1 LGHDT, CDR2 YNNKEL (reference sequence). Sequencing used immunoSEQ multiplex PCR; TCRdb keeps in-frame clones, though not all of them. The sample records roughly 510,000 clones, approximately 88% being singletons.

The material was peripheral blood, obtained in a trial of Ad26.COV2.S vaccine versus placebo. This rearrangement joins TRBV3-1 (or the pseudogene TRBV3-2) to TRBJ2-1; the match to TRBD2 covers 8 bases. The TCR originated in a person between 18 and 65 years old who received the Ad26.COV2.S COVID-19 vaccine or a placebo. The CDR3 region is CASSQQPAGGMDNEQFF. CDR3 sequence (DNA): TGTGCCAGCAGCCAACAACCCGCGGGAGGCATGGACAATGAGCAGTTCTTC.